Included here is one TCR beta chain sequence, with context. These data belong to a study of cytomegalovirus exposure and HLA in healthy donors. Some clones are missing from TCRdb's copy, which holds only in-frame ones; the method was immunoSEQ multiplex PCR. Here the sample spans roughly 150,000 clones, 70% to 85% being singletons. The CDR3 length is 15 residues. V was cut by 0 bases and J by 4 bases, with 11 bases left in between. From germline, CDR1 is SGHAT and CDR2 FQNNGV. Specimen: PBMCs. This receptor was obtained from a man younger than 45 in good health and CMV-seropositive. The rearrangement links TRBV11-2 to TRBJ2-3; D is possibly TRBD2 (5 bases). CDR3 coding DNA: TGTGCCAGCAGCTTAGATATACGGGAACCAGATACGCAGTATTTT. Translating gives CASSLDIREPDTQYF.